This T cell receptor beta chain was obtained from a study of blood T cells in healthy people across ages. General study results and limits: Naive T cell percentage showed a strong correlation with the diversity of TCR beta. Because sorting was not performed, PBMCs prevented conclusive naive versus antigen-experienced comparison.

About this clonotype: Its antigen is unknown.

With 0 bases removed from V and 2 bases from J, the gap between germline ends came to 11 bases. Germline values: CDR1 SGHKS, CDR2 YYEKEE (reference sequence). The CDR3 totals 15 residues. A second PCR, run for about 6 to 11 cycles, used a sample-barcoded 5' primer plus a J-beta primer mix. TCRdb ran MiXCR on the 5' RACE reads and lists one entry per CDR3 protein. The sample has roughly 800,000 distinct CDR3 sequences, more than 20% seen once. Another study also made use of these data, one on T cells of mothers and their children.

The TCR originated in a boy under 18 in good health. The chain links TRBV5-5 to TRBJ2-5; weak D call: TRBD1 (6 bases). The specimen sequenced was blood. Here the CDR3 reads CASSLEGHPQETQYF. The CDR3 DNA is TGTGCCAGCAGCTTGGAGGGACATCCTCAAGAGACCCAGTACTTC.